Reported below is one T cell receptor (beta chain). Its antigen remains unidentified. This sequence may be a read error, since a much larger clone differs from it by one base. The data were taken from a study of T cell repertoires in cytomegalovirus infection. Study information: Recently identified HLA-C-restricted CMV epitopes and well-studied HLA-B-restricted CMV epitopes were used by the study. CMV infection plus the matching HLA type was flagged by public TCR beta signatures.

The germline gives CDR1 MNHEY, CDR2 SVGEGT. CDR3 length: 14 residues. Deletions cut 4 bases from V and 7 bases from J, with 14 bases between. From the reads, TCRdb called clonotypes with MiXCR, one entry per CDR3 protein. The sample yields 900,000 to 950,000 distinct CDR3 sequences, roughly 30% seen once. General study findings and limits: Identification of carriers of CMV plus the relevant HLA was performed using cumulative public TCR beta family frequency. Ex vivo, HLA-C-restricted CMV-specific TCR beta clonotypes prevailed over the rest of the response.

V gene TRBV6-2 or TRBV6-3 combines with J gene TRBJ2-1; D is ambiguous. The input for sequencing was cultured CD8+ T cells from PBMCs, taken from culture after CMV antigen stimulation. The receptor's source is a human donor in good health (CMV status not recorded). Some clones in this sample may be carry-over from other donors' samples. The CDR3 loop reads CASSSRTAANEQFF. The CDR3 bases are TGTGCCAGCAGTTCTAGGACGGCCGCGAATGAGCAGTTCTTC.